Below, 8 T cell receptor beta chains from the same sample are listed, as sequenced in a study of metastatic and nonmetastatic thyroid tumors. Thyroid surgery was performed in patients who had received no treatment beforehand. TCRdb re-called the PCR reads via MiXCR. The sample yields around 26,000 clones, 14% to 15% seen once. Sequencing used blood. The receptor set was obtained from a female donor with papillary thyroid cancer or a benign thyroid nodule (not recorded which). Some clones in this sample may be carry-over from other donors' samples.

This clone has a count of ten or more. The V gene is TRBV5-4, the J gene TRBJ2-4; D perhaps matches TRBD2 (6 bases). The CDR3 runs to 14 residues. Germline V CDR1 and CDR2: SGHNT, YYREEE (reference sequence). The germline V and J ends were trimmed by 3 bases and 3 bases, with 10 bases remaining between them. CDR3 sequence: CASSSRELKNIQYF. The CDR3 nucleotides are TGTGCCAGCAGCTCCCGGGAGCTCAAAAACATTCAGTACTTC.

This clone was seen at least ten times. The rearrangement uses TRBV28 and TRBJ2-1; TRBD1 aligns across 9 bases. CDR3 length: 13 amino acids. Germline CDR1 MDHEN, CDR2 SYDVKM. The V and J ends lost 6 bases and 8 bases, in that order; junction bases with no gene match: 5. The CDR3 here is CASRPRTGDEQFF. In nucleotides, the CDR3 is TGTGCCAGCAGACCTAGGACAGGGGATGAGCAGTTCTTC.

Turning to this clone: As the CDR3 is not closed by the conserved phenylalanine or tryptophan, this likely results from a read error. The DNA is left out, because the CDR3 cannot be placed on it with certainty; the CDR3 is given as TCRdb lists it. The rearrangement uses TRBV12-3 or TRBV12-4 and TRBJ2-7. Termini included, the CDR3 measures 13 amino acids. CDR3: CVSSFQSCYEHYL.

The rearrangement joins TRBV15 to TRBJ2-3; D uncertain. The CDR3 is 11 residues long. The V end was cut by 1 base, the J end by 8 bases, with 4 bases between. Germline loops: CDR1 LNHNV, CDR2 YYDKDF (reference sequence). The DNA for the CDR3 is TGTGCCACCAGCAGAGGCATTACGCAGTATTTT. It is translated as CATSRGITQYF.

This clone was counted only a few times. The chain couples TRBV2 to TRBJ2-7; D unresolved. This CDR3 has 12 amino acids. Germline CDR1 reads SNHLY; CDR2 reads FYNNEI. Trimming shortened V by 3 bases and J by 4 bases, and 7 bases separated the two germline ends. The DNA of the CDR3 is TGTGCCAGCAGTGAGTTGGGTTACGAGCAGTACTTC. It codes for CASSELGYEQYF.

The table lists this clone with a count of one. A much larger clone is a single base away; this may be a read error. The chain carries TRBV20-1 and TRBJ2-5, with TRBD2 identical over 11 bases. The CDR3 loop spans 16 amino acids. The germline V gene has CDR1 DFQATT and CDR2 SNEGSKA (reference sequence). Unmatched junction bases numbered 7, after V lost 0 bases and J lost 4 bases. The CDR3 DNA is TGCAGTGCTAGAGATAAGGGGACTAGCGGCGGAGAGACCCAGTACTTC. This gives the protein CSARDKGTSGGETQYF.

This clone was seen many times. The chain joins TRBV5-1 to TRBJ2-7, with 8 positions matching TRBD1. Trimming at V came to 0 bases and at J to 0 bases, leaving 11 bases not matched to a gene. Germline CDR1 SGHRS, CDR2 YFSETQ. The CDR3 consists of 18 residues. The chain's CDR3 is CASSLGFGGQASSYEQYF. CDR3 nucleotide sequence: TGCGCCAGCAGCTTGGGGTTTGGGGGACAGGCGAGCTCCTACGAGCAGTACTTC.

DNA for the CDR3: TGTGCCAGTAGTATATCCTCCTTAAAGCGGGAGTATGATGAGCAGTTCTTC. Its translation is CASSISSLKREYDEQFF. The chain uses TRBV19 and TRBJ2-1; 8 bases line up with TRBD2. J lost 8 bases, V lost 2 bases, and 14 bases had no gene match. Germline CDR1 and CDR2: LNHDA and SQIVND (reference sequence). This CDR3 comprises 17 residues.